Given below is one TCR beta chain in context. These data come from a study of cytomegalovirus exposure and HLA in healthy donors. 13 Jbeta primers and 60 Vbeta primers were used for the PCR. TCRdb's copy holds only in-frame clones and misses some; the assay was immunoSEQ multiplex PCR. The sample contains some 150,000 clones, less than 85% of which appear only once. The CDR3 runs to 16 residues. The germline V gene encodes CDR1 MRHNA and CDR2 SNTAGT. V trimming: 3 bases; J trimming: 3 bases; junction bases outside the gene matches: 9. The specimen was PBMCs. V and J are TRBV6-4 and TRBJ2-7; TRBD2 agrees at 9 bases. This TCR was sampled from a man aged 35 to 55 in good health and CMV-seropositive. The CDR3 spells CASSEGAGGLLYEQYF. The CDR3 DNA follows: TGTGCCAGCAGTGAAGGGGCGGGGGGGCTCCTCTACGAGCAGTACTTC.